One T cell receptor (beta chain) is described in this entry. The antigen it recognizes is unknown. Gene names and germline sequences refer to the mouse in this case. The observed sequence ends 1 residue before the CDR3 terminus, with the missing tail filled in from the germline J gene. The data derive from a study of tissue T cells after allogeneic stem cell transplantation (dated 2022 in TCRdb). At the level of the whole study: The study profiled TCR beta repertoires across many tissues from research autopsies of patients with and without GVHD, plus mouse models of GVHD. On the human side, the study was prospective and observational, with no blinding or randomization. General conclusions and limits of the study: The study did not establish which tissue TCRs were alloreactive or antigen-specific, and some clones may have been host cells that persisted. Within patients, how anatomically similar tissues were was a major factor shaping TCR repertoire composition, regardless of disease or transplant status. Only a few T cell clones appeared in more than one patient, yet motif-based clustering showed tissue-specific repertoire signatures that were shared between patients. In both patients and mice, T cells from blood and spleen picked up only a limited part of the TCR repertoire that was detected in tissues. A small and clinically heterogeneous patient cohort was studied, and sampling depth was acknowledged as a limitation.

Counted from cysteine to phenylalanine, this CDR3 has 14 amino acids. The 39 bases shown cover part of the CDR3, and their frame starts at base 1. Clipping removes 0 bases from V and 10 bases from J, with 2 as the unmatched junction base count. For CDR1 and CDR2, the germline V gene (reference sequence) lists KGHPV and FQNQEV. What the time point label conveys for this sample: mouse harvest day 7 after allogeneic transplant. Mouse grafts combined 10^7 T-cell-depleted bone marrow cells with 10^6 splenic CD5+ T cells, given via tail vein injection. GVHD in mice was modeled with a major MHC-mismatch B6 (H2b) into BALB/c (H2d) model, and tissues were profiled at day 7 or 14. Mouse tissues and retro-orbital blood were harvested on day 7 or 14 post-transplant using separate sterile tools per animal; livers were flushed beforehand. Before genomic DNA isolation with the DNeasy Blood & Tissue Kit, mouse tissues were minced with razor blades in buffered saline.

Library preparation used the immunoSEQ multiplex PCR assay. Adaptive Biotechnologies performed TCRbeta CDR3 sequencing at survey depth and reported CDR3 sequences, V/J genes, productive frequency, and template counts. Amplification of TCR beta CDR3 regions was performed from genomic DNA rather than from RNA. Concerning the study's data processing: Jensen-Shannon divergence was used to quantify pairwise repertoire overlap between tissues, with a value of 1 indicating complete divergence and a value of 0 indicating identical repertoires. Tissues were grouped by single-linkage agglomerative hierarchical clustering of pairwise JSD values, and the clustering results were shown as dendrograms. GLIPH2 was applied to all patient samples using simulation_depth 1000, kmer_min_depth 3, and cdr3_length_cutoff 8, and only groups with more than two unique CDR3s were retained. A standardized tissue-overlap score was generated by extrapolating Jaccard GLIPH-group overlap across patients to a standard repertoire size of 1000 clones. Associations of diversity with clinical or experimental variables used linear mixed-effect models with tissue fixed effects and individual random effects. TCRdb mirrors the immuneACCESS table, restricted to in-frame sequences. Some clones are absent from its copies; in checked studies, under half trace to an unresolved V gene, and the reason for the others is unknown. The D gene and trimming were derived from the DNA, and the V and J assignments and clone size from that table. Present in this sample are around 8,700 clones, 35% to 55% of which were seen just once. The biggest ten clones account for over 1.2% of the sample.

The rearrangement combines TRBV26 with TRBJ2-1, with 11 middle bases fitting TRBD2. Sequenced material: skin. This TCR was recovered from a female BALB/c mouse given C57BL/6 T cells with graft-versus-host disease after an allogeneic hematopoietic cell transplant. The CDR3 reads as follows: CASSLSDWGAEQFF. The DNA read from the CDR3 is TGTGCCAGCAGTCTGTCGGACTGGGGGGCCGAGCAGTTC. Extended through the reference TRBV26 and TRBJ2-1 proteins, this CDR3 yields the full variable domain: NSKVIQTPRYLVKGQGQKAKMRCIPEKGHPVVFWYQQNKNNEFKFLINFQNQEVLQQIDMTEKRFSAECPSNSPCSLEIQSSEAGDSALYLCASSLSDWGAEQFFGPGTRLTVL.